The source of this TCR beta chain is a study of Ad26.COV2.S vaccination and SARS-CoV-2 variants. The study, taken as a whole, reports: There was a possibility that the TCR breadth and depth analyses underestimated total T cell responses. Reportedly, after vaccination the spike-specific CD8+ and CD4+ T cell responses displayed substantial breadth. Compared with placebo recipients, vaccine recipients had higher spike-specific TCR breadth.

This CDR3 has 16 residues. V lost 3 bases and J 2 bases, leaving 11 bases between the germline ends. Per the germline V gene, CDR1 is SGHAT and CDR2 is FQNNGV. Regarding this clone: Its cognate antigen is unknown.

Method: immunoSEQ multiplex PCR; TCRdb's copy keeps in-frame clones and lacks some. The repertoire consists of 120,000 to 150,000 clones, with approximately 90% occurring once and the leading ten covering 4.5% to 6%. The chain combines TRBV11-2 with TRBJ1-6; D is undetermined. The sample in question was peripheral blood, obtained after recovery from COVID-19. This receptor was identified in a human donor who had recovered from COVID-19. The CDR3 DNA is TGTGCCAGCAGCTTGTACGGGCAGGCCTATAATTCACCCCTCCACTTT. Its translation is CASSLYGQAYNSPLHF.